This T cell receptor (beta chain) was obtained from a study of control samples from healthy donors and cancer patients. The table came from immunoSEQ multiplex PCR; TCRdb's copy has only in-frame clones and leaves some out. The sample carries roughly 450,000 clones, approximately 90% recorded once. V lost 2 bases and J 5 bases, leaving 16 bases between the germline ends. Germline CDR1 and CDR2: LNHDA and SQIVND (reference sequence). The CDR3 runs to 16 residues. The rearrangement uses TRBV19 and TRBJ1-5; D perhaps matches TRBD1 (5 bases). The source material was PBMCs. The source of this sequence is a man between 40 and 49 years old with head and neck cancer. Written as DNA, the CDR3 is TGTGCCAGTAGTATATTTGAGACAGCAGTCTATCAGCCCCAGCATTTT. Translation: CASSIFETAVYQPQHF.